Shown below are 10 T cell receptor beta chains from a single sample sequenced in a study of blood T cells in healthy people across ages. Primed by a sample-barcoded 5' primer and a J-beta primer mix, a second PCR proceeded for 7 to 11 cycles. TCRdb redid the calling of the 5' RACE reads with MiXCR, one entry per CDR3 protein. The top ten hold roughly 30% of the sample, which has 720,000 or so distinct CDR3 sequences, around 38% seen once. The sample was blood. The origin of the receptors is a man older than 75 in good health.

The chain is built from TRBV5-1 and TRBJ2-5, with 7 bases that match TRBD1. The CDR3 sequence is 15 residues long. The ends lost 4 bases at V and 5 bases at J; junction bases unmatched: 11. Germline lookup yields CDR1 SGHRS and CDR2 YFSETQ. CDR3 residues: CASSSTGDGRETQYF. Here the CDR3 DNA reads TGCGCCAGCAGCAGTACAGGGGATGGAAGGGAGACCCAGTACTTC.

This clonotype showed up many times. This sequence joins TRBV27 and TRBJ2-7, with 9 bases that match TRBD2. The CDR3 totals 17 residues. Germline V lookup: CDR1 MNHEY, CDR2 SMNVEV (reference sequence). V trimming: 2 bases; J trimming: 2 bases; junction bases outside the gene matches: 10. DNA for the CDR3: TGTGCCAGCAGTTTAGCGGCCCTAGCGGGATCCCCCTACGAGCAGTACTTC. It codes for CASSLAALAGSPYEQYF.

This clonotype was seen a handful of times. This chain joins TRBV6-6 and TRBJ2-7; D is ambiguous. The germline CDR1 and CDR2 sequences are MNHNY and SVGAGI (reference sequence). The CDR3 length is 12 residues. V was cut by 0 bases and J by 5 bases, with 5 bases left in between. CDR3 DNA: TGTGCCAGCAGTTACTCGAAGGACGAGCAGTACTTC. This codes for CASSYSKDEQYF.

The V call is TRBV6-5, the J call TRBJ2-2, with 8 nucleotides matching TRBD1. Germline V gene data show CDR1 as MNHEY and CDR2 as SVGAGI. Trimming took 0 bases from V and 6 from J; bases not matched to a gene: 6. The CDR3 totals 16 residues. Here the CDR3 DNA reads TGTGCCAGCAGTTACTCCGGGACAGGATTAGCCGGGGAGCTGTTTTTT. Its protein product is CASSYSGTGLAGELFF.

This clonotype was counted a single time. At one of its ends the junction is not consistent with the germline gene, which may arise from a read error. V usage is TRBV7-9 and J usage is TRBJ2-3; D perhaps matches TRBD1 (5 bases). The CDR3 covers 12 residues. The V gene's germline CDR1 is SEHNR and CDR2 FQNEAQ (reference sequence). CDR3 DNA: TGTTCCAGCAGCTTAGGGGCCGATACGCAGTATTTT. Amino acids: CSSSLGADTQYF.

This sequence joins TRBV6-5 and TRBJ2-7; D perhaps matches TRBD2 (5 bases). CDR3 length: 15 residues. Germline loops: CDR1 MNHEY, CDR2 SVGAGI. Between the trimmed V and J ends, which lost 0 bases and 6 bases, there was a span of 15 bases. CDR3 amino acids: CASSYSRGPPGEQYF. CDR3 DNA: TGTGCCAGCAGTTACTCGAGAGGGCCACCCGGCGAGCAGTACTTC.

This rearrangement joins TRBV6-2 or TRBV6-3 to TRBJ2-7; D perhaps matches TRBD2 (6 bases). The J call may be faulty, since TRBJ2-4 better matches the DNA end. Germline V gene lookup returns CDR1 MNHEY and CDR2 SVGEGT. The CDR3 contains 14 residues. CDR3 nucleotide sequence: TGTGCCAGCATGGACCCCGGGACTAAAAACATTCAGTACTTC. This sequence encodes CASMDPGTKNIQYF.

Notes on this clonotype: Germline and junction disagree at one end, which may indicate a read error. The chain joins TRBV27 to TRBJ2-7; 11 nucleotides align to TRBD2. The CDR3 covers 15 residues. Germline CDR1 MNHEY, CDR2 SMNVEV (reference sequence). The DNA of the CDR3 is TGTGCCTGCAGTCTGACTAGCGGGATTTCCTACGAGCAGTACTTC. Translated: CACSLTSGISYEQYF.

This clonotype has just a few counts. This sequence joins TRBV5-1 and TRBJ1-6, with TRBD1 as a possible D gene (5 bases). The ends were cut back, 0 bases at V and 7 bases at J, with 11 bases in the middle. Germline V gene lookup returns CDR1 SGHRS and CDR2 YFSETQ. The length of the CDR3 is 15 residues. CDR3 coding DNA: TGCGCCAGCAGCTTGGACGGCAGGACAAATTCACCCCTCCACTTT. It yields the protein CASSLDGRTNSPLHF.

V usage is TRBV6-6 and J usage is TRBJ1-6, with D possibly being TRBD1 (6 bases). V was shortened by 6 bases and J by 15 bases, with 21 bases between the two germline ends. The V gene's germline CDR1 is MNHNY and CDR2 SVGAGI (reference sequence). The CDR3 totals 14 residues. The CDR3 DNA reads TGTGCCAGCAGAGAGGACAGTTATAGTTTTCGCCTCCACTTT. It is translated as CASREDSYSFRLHF.